This TCR beta chain was recovered during a study of Tregs in tolerant kidney transplant recipients. On this clone itself: The antigen remains undetermined. The CDR3 end is not reached by the read, which stops 3 residues before it; the germline J gene fills it in.

The nonmyeloablative bone marrow transplants came from related graft donors, with transient mixed chimerism. Unstimulated regulatory T cells (CD4+CD25+CD127-), CD4+CD25- non-regulatory cells, CD4 and CD8 cells were FACS-sorted from thawed PBMCs. This table comes from immunoSEQ multiplex PCR, and its TCRdb copy is limited to in-frame clones, with some not included. Its listing shows 5,800 or so clones. J was trimmed by 4 bases and V by 3 bases; bases with no gene match: 15. CDR3 length: 18 residues. Germline lookup yields CDR1 KGHSH and CDR2 LQKENI. General observations from the study: Tregs expanded with activated donor B cells seemed most donor-specific. Findings come from small patient numbers and require larger validation. Some patients' samples used different primers over time, so nucleotide sequences weren't comparable.

This chain uses TRBV18 with TRBJ2-5; 9 nucleotides match TRBD1. The source is a human patient who received a combined kidney and bone marrow transplant. Among the T cells, some may be from the graft donor. Specimen: CD4+ T cells from blood (PBMCs), collected 6 months after the transplant. This CDR3 is CASSPKGASDRGRETQYF. Partial CDR3 DNA: TGTGCCAGCTCACCGAAAGGGGCGTCGGACAGGGGACGAGAGACC.